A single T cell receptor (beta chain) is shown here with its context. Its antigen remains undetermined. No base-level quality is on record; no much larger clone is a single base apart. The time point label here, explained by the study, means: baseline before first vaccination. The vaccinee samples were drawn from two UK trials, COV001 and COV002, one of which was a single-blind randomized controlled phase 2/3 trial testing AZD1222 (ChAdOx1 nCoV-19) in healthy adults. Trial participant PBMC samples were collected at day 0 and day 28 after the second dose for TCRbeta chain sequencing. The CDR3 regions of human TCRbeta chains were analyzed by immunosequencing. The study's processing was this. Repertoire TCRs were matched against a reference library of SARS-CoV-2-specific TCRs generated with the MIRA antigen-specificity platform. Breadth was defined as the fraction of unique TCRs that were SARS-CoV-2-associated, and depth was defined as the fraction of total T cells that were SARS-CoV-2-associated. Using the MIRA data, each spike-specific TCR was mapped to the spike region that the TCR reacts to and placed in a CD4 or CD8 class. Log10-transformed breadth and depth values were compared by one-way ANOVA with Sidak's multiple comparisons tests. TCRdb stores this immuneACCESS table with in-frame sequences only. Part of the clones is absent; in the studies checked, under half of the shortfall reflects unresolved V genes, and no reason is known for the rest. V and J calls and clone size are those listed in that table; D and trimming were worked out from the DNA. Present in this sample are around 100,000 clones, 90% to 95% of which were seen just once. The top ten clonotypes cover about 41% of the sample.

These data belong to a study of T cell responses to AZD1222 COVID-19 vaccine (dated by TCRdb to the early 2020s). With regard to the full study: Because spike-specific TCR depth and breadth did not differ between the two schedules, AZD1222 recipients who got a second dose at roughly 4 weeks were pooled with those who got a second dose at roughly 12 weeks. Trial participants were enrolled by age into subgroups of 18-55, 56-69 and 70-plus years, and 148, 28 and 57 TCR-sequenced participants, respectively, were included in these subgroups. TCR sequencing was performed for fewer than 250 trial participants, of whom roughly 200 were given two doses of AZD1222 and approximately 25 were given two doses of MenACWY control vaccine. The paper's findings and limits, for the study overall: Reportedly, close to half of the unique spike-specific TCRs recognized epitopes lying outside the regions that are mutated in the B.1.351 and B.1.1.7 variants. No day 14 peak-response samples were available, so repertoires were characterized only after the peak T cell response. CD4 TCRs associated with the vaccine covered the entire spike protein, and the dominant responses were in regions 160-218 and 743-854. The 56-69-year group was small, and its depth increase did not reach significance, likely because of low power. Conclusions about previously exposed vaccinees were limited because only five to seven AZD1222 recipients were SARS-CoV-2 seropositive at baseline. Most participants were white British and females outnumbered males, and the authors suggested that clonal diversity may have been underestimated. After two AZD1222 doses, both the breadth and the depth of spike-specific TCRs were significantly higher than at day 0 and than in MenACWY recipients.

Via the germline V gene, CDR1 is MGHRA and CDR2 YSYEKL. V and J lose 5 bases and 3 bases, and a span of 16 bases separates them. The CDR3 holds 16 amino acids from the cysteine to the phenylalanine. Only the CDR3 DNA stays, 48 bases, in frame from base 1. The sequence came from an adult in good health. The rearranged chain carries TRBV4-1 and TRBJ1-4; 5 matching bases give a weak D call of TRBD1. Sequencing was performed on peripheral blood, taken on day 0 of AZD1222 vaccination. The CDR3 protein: CASSYPARGANEKLFF. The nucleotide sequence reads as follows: TGCGCCAGCAGCTACCCCGCCCGGGGGGCTAATGAAAAACTGTTTTTT.